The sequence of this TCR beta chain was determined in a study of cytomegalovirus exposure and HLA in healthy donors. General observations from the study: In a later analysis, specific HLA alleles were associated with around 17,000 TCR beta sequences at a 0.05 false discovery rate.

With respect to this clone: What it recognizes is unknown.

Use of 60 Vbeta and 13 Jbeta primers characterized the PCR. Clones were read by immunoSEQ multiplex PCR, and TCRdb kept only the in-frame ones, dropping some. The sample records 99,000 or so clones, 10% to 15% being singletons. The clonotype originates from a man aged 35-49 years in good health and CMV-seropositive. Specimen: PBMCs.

The CDR3 here is CSGGDGERVFF. CDR3 sequence (DNA): TGCAGCGGCGGGGACGGCGAGAGGGTATTCTTT. J is TRBJ1-1 and V is TRBV29-1; weak D call: TRBD1 (5 bases). Trimming removed 7 bases at V and 14 bases at J, with 20 bases between. This CDR3 contains 11 residues. CDR1 is SQVTM, CDR2 ANQGSEA, per germline.